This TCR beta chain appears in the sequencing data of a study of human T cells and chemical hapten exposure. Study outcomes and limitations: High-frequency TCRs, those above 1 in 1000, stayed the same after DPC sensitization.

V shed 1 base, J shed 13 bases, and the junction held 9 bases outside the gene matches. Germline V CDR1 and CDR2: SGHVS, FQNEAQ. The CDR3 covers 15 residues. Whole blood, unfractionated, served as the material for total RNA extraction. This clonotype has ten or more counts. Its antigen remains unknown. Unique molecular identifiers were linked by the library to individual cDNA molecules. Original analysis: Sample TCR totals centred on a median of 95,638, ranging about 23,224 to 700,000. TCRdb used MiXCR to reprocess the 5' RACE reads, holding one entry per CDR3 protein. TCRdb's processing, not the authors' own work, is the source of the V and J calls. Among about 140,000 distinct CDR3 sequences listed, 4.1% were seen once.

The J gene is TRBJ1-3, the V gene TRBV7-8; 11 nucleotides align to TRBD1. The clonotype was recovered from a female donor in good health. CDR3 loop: CASSLVDRGLRKIYF. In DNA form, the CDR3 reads TGTGCCAGCAGCTTAGTGGACAGGGGGCTAAGAAAAATATATTTT.